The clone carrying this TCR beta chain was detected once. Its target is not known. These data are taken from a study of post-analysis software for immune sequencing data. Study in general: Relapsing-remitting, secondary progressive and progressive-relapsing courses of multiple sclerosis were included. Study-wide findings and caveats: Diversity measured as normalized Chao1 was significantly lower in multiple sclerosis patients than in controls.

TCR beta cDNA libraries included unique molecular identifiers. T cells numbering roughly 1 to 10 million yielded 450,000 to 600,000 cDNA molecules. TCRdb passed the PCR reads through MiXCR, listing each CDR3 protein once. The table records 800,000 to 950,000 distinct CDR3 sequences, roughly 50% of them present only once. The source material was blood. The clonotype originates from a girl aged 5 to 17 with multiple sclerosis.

The CDR3 region is CSAAGSGNTIYF. CDR3 nucleotides: TGCAGCGCTGCGGGTTCCGGAAACACCATATATTTT. The chain links TRBV29-1 to TRBJ1-3; D unclear. Germline loops: CDR1 SQVTM, CDR2 ANQGSEA. Trimming pared 7 bases from V and 4 bases from J, leaving 11 bases between. This CDR3 has 12 amino acids.